Below, 25 T cell receptor beta chains from the same sample are listed, as sequenced in a study of shared clonotypes between healthy human individuals. Profiling relied on immunoSEQ multiplex PCR, and the TCRdb table lists in-frame clones only, not all of them. The repertoire holds 2 million or so clones, with 85% to 95% as singletons. Sequenced material: naive CD4+ T cells sorted from blood. Specified subset: CD45RA+ positively selected. These receptors were obtained from a man aged 18-30 years in good health.

Notes on this clone: The sample contains more than one DNA sequence encoding this CDR3. The rearrangement links TRBV18 to TRBJ2-7, with D unresolved. The CDR3 loop spans 13 amino acids. The germline V gene encodes CDR1 KGHSH and CDR2 LQKENI. V was trimmed by 2 bases and J by 2 bases, leaving 7 bases between them. In nucleotides, the CDR3 is TGTGCCAGCTCACCAGGTACCACCTACGAGCAGTACTTC. Protein: CASSPGTTYEQYF.

The rearrangement joins TRBV18 to TRBJ2-5; a weak D match, TRBD2 (5 bases). V was cut by 1 base and J by 0 bases, with 9 bases left in between. The CDR3 spans 15 residues. Germline lookup yields CDR1 KGHSH and CDR2 LQKENI. The CDR3 DNA follows: TGTGCCAGCTCACCACTGCCGACTAACCAAGAGACCCAGTACTTC. Protein product: CASSPLPTNQETQYF.

V usage is TRBV7-9 and J usage is TRBJ2-5, with D possibly matching TRBD2 (5 bases). The V end was cut by 0 bases, the J end by 1 base, with 6 bases between. The CDR3 is made up of 14 amino acids. CDR1 and CDR2 (germline): SEHNR, FQNEAQ (reference sequence). The CDR3 DNA sequence: TGTGCCAGCAGCTTAGCTCGGGGCCAAGAGACCCAGTACTTC. It codes for CASSLARGQETQYF.

The rearrangement uses TRBV30 and TRBJ2-7; D is uncertain. The CDR3 length is 12 residues. V was trimmed by 5 bases and J by 0 bases, leaving 8 bases between them. Germline V CDR1 and CDR2: GTSNPN, SVGIG (reference sequence). CDR3 in DNA: TGTGCCTGGGTTGGGGACTCCTACGAGCAGTACTTC. This sequence encodes CAWVGDSYEQYF.

The CDR3 here is CASSQEMGHEQYF. The CDR3 DNA sequence: TGCGCCAGCAGCCAAGAGATGGGGCACGAGCAGTACTTC. The chain links TRBV4-1 to TRBJ2-7; the D gene is possibly TRBD1 (5 bases). Trimming stripped 0 bases from V and 5 bases from J, with 8 bases between. The CDR3 totals 13 residues. Germline CDR1 reads MGHRA; CDR2 reads YSYEKL.

This sequence joins TRBV5-1 and TRBJ2-6; D possibly corresponds to TRBD1 (6 bases). Trimming removed 7 bases from V and 1 base from J, with 12 bases in between. The CDR3 runs to 15 residues. Germline V gene lookup returns CDR1 SGHRS and CDR2 YFSETQ. The CDR3 loop is CASRSTGSGANVLTF. CDR3 DNA: TGCGCCAGCCGCTCAACAGGGTCTGGGGCCAACGTCCTGACTTTC.

This clone was counted once. The chain links TRBV5-4 to TRBJ2-7; 9 bases agree with TRBD2. Losses at the gene ends were 2 bases for V and 6 bases for J; bases not matched to a gene: 6. The germline gives CDR1 SGHNT, CDR2 YYREEE (reference sequence). The CDR3 is 14 residues long. As DNA, the CDR3 is TGTGCCAGCAGCTTAGGCGGGAGGGATGCCGAGCAGTACTTC. Its translation is CASSLGGRDAEQYF.

This chain joins TRBV19 and TRBJ2-5; TRBD1 agrees at 7 bases. CDR1 is LNHDA, CDR2 SQIVND, per germline (reference sequence). The CDR3 covers 16 residues. The ends lost 3 bases at V and 0 bases at J; junction bases unmatched: 7. CDR3 amino acids: CASSMTGSVYQETQYF. The CDR3 DNA sequence: TGTGCCAGTAGTATGACAGGGTCGGTTTACCAAGAGACCCAGTACTTC.

This clone has only one observation. V gene TRBV9 combines with J gene TRBJ1-2; possible D gene TRBD1, 6 bases. The CDR3 consists of 14 residues. The germline V and J ends were trimmed by 5 bases and 4 bases, with 15 bases remaining between them. The germline gives CDR1 SGDLS, CDR2 YYNGEE. CDR3 nucleotides: TGTGCCAGCAGGGAGAATGACAGGACCTATGGCTACACCTTC. Amino acid sequence: CASRENDRTYGYTF.

V gene TRBV5-8 combines with J gene TRBJ2-4; maybe TRBD2 (6 bases). The CDR3 length is 14 residues. The V end lost 3 bases, the J end lost 1 base, and 8 bases lay between the germline ends. From germline, CDR1 is SGHTS and CDR2 YDEGEE. This CDR3 is CASSYGGAKNIQYF. CDR3 nucleotide sequence: TGTGCCAGCAGCTACGGAGGGGCCAAAAACATTCAGTACTTC. Looking up the rest from reference TRBV5-8 and TRBJ2-4 gives the full variable domain: EAGVTQSPTHLIKTRGQQATLRCSPISGHTSVYWYQQALGLGLQFLLWYDEGEERNRGNFPPRFSGRQFPNYSSELNVNALELEDSALYLCASSYGGAKNIQYFGAGTRLSVL.

The sample holds one count of this clone. The chain couples TRBV29-1 to TRBJ2-2; D assignment may be TRBD1 or TRBD2 (5 bases each). Germline V lookup: CDR1 SQVTM, CDR2 ANQGSEA. The V and J ends lost 4 bases and 4 bases respectively, with 10 bases between them. The CDR3 extends over 13 amino acids. The CDR3 DNA reads as TGCAGCGTTGCCGGGACGTTCACCGGGGAGCTGTTTTTT. This gives the protein CSVAGTFTGELFF.

The V call is TRBV7-9, the J call TRBJ1-4; the D gene is possibly TRBD1 (6 bases). Germline V gene data show CDR1 as SEHNR and CDR2 as FQNEAQ (reference sequence). This CDR3 comprises 15 residues. With 3 bases removed from V and 3 bases from J, the gap between germline ends came to 11 bases. DNA for the CDR3: TGTGCCAGCAGCTTCACAGGGAGTCCTAATGAAAAACTGTTTTTT. This gives the protein CASSFTGSPNEKLFF. The full variable domain, rest sourced from reference TRBV7-9 and TRBJ1-4, is DTGVSQNPRHKITKRGQNVTFRCDPISEHNRLYWYRQTLGQGPEFLTYFQNEAQLEKSRLLSDRFSAERPKGSFSTLEIQRTEQGDSAMYLCASSFTGSPNEKLFFGSGTQLSVL.

This chain uses TRBV4-3 with TRBJ1-2, with 7 bases lining up with TRBD1. The CDR3 contains 14 residues. CDR1 LGHNA and CDR2 YSLEER come from the germline V gene. Unmatched junction bases numbered 5, after V lost 2 bases and J lost 5 bases. CDR3 in amino acids: CASSQSAQGYGYTF. The CDR3 nucleotides are TGCGCCAGCAGCCAATCGGCACAGGGGTATGGCTACACCTTC.

The chain carries TRBV6-5 and TRBJ2-3; 7 positions match TRBD1. This CDR3 contains 14 residues. V was clipped by 7 bases and J by 2 bases; unmatched bases: 6. The germline CDR1 and CDR2 sequences are MNHEY and SVGAGI. CDR3 region: CASKETGYTDTQYF. CDR3 nucleotide sequence: TGTGCCAGCAAAGAGACAGGGTACACAGATACGCAGTATTTT.

CDR3 in DNA: TGTGCCAGCAGTCCTCCAGGGGGCGCAGGGGGGACCCAGTACTTC. This gives the protein CASSPPGGAGGTQYF. V and J are TRBV6-5 and TRBJ2-5, with TRBD1 matching over 8 bases. Trimming took 5 bases from V and 7 from J; bases not matched to a gene: 12. The CDR3 extends over 15 amino acids. Germline loops: CDR1 MNHEY, CDR2 SVGAGI.

This clone was recorded a few times. This chain uses TRBV28 with TRBJ1-6, with 7 bases that match TRBD1. The germline V gene has CDR1 MDHEN and CDR2 SYDVKM. The CDR3 runs to 14 residues. The trim removed 6 bases at V and 13 bases at J, leaving 12 bases unmatched. CDR3 in amino acids: CASSSGQPTGPLHF. The CDR3 bases are TGTGCCAGCAGCTCGGGACAGCCTACCGGGCCCCTCCACTTT.

This chain joins TRBV18 and TRBJ2-3; D call uncertain. The length of the CDR3 is 13 residues. CDR1 and CDR2 (germline): KGHSH, LQKENI. With 6 bases removed from V and 1 base from J, the gap between germline ends came to 8 bases. CDR3 region: CASSGYGTDTQYF. The CDR3 DNA reads TGTGCCAGCTCTGGTTACGGCACAGATACGCAGTATTTT.

The chain combines TRBV19 with TRBJ2-7; 14 nucleotides line up with TRBD2. The CDR3 spans 17 residues. Germline loops: CDR1 LNHDA, CDR2 SQIVND (reference sequence). J was trimmed by 2 bases and V by 3 bases; bases with no gene match: 6. The CDR3 nucleotides are TGTGCCAGTAGTATCGGACTAGCGGGAGGTCGGACCTACGAGCAGTACTTC. Amino acid sequence: CASSIGLAGGRTYEQYF.

J is TRBJ2-7 and V is TRBV15; D perhaps matches TRBD1 (5 bases). Trimming removed 5 bases from V and 0 bases from J, with 14 bases in between. The CDR3 is made up of 15 amino acids. In germline, CDR1 is LNHNV, CDR2 YYDKDF (reference sequence). The CDR3 region has the DNA TGTGCCACCAGCGGGGCGGCCCCCAACTCCTACGAGCAGTACTTC. Translating gives CATSGAAPNSYEQYF.

V gene TRBV15 combines with J gene TRBJ1-1; D uncertain. The CDR3 runs 13 residues. Trimming left V 1 base short and J 1 base short, with 4 bases between. Germline values: CDR1 LNHNV, CDR2 YYDKDF (reference sequence). CDR3 protein: CATSRGANTEAFF. The CDR3 DNA reads TGTGCCACCAGCAGAGGAGCGAACACTGAAGCTTTCTTT.

V is TRBV12-5 and J is TRBJ2-7; 10 nucleotides match TRBD2. The CDR3 is 16 residues long. J gave up 1 base and V 4 bases, and 7 bases lay outside the gene matches. Germline loops: CDR1 LGHNT, CDR2 FRNRAP. The CDR3 is CASGWTRTSGSYEQYF. In nucleotides, the CDR3 is TGTGCTAGTGGTTGGACCCGGACTAGCGGATCCTACGAGCAGTACTTC. Supplemented by reference TRBV12-5 and TRBJ2-7, the full variable domain reads DARVTQTPRHKVTEMGQEVTMRCQPILGHNTVFWYRQTMMQGLELLAYFRNRAPLDDSGMPKDRFSAEMPDATLATLKIQPSEPRDSAVYFCASGWTRTSGSYEQYFGPGTRLTVT.

The chain recombines TRBV5-1 with TRBJ2-3; no clear D gene. The CDR3 loop spans 16 amino acids. Germline CDR1 reads SGHRS; CDR2 reads YFSETQ. Trimming removed 5 bases at V and 0 bases at J, with 16 bases between. In nucleotides, the CDR3 is TGCGCCAGCAGGTCTGGCGCGGCCGCTAGCACAGATACGCAGTATTTT. This sequence encodes CASRSGAAASTDTQYF. Filled out from reference TRBV5-1 and TRBJ2-3, the complete variable domain reads KAGVTQTPRYLIKTRGQQVTLSCSPISGHRSVSWYQQTPGQGLQFLFEYFSETQRNKGNFPGRFSGRQFSNSRSEMNVSTLELGDSALYLCASRSGAAASTDTQYFGPGTRLTVL.

The rearrangement joins TRBV7-6 to TRBJ1-2; no definite D call. The germline V and J ends were trimmed by 0 bases and 6 bases, with 14 bases remaining between them. This CDR3 region has 15 residues. The germline V gene has CDR1 SGHVS and CDR2 FNYEAQ. This chain's CDR3 is CASSLAPSTGNGYTF. CDR3 nucleotide sequence: TGTGCCAGCAGCTTAGCGCCCAGTACGGGGAATGGCTACACCTTC.

This clone was recorded once. The chain joins TRBV5-8 to TRBJ1-4; D is undetermined. This CDR3 spans 16 amino acids. CDR1 is SGHTS, CDR2 YDEGEE, per germline. Deletions cut 0 bases from V and 0 bases from J, with 9 bases between. CDR3 in DNA: TGTGCCAGCAGCTTGGATTCTGCTGCAACTAATGAAAAACTGTTTTTT. Its protein product is CASSLDSAATNEKLFF.

The V and J genes are TRBV10-3 and TRBJ2-3; no reliable D call. The ends were cut back, 7 bases at V and 2 bases at J, with 10 bases in the middle. The CDR3 length is 13 residues. Germline V CDR1 and CDR2: ENHRY, SYGVKD. CDR3 DNA: TGTGCCATCAAATCGGACCCCACAGATACGCAGTATTTT. Protein: CAIKSDPTDTQYF.